This TCR beta chain originates from a study of Graves' ophthalmopathy and Graves' hyperthyroidism. The CDR3 length is 16 residues. Germline V gene lookup returns CDR1 SNHLY and CDR2 FYNNEI. V was pared by 6 bases and J by 2 bases, with 19 bases between. The TCR beta CDR3 regions underwent amplification from RNA transcripts. RT-PCR was first run with HTBI primers, then multiplex PCR in a second round. TCRdb fed the multiplex PCR reads into MiXCR, producing one record per CDR3 protein. The table includes 300,000 or so distinct CDR3 sequences, about a sixth detected once. Study-level findings and limits: Appearing in blood as well were most expanded thyroid clonotypes above 0.001 frequency. A 13-signature model separated ophthalmopathy from stable hyperthyroidism, reaching about 88% sensitivity and under 82% specificity cross-validated.

This clonotype was counted ten times or more. What it recognizes is unknown. Clinical symptoms, serum thyroxine, TRAb, thyroid ultrasound and orbital computed tomography formed the basis of diagnosis. Sequences were obtained from peripheral blood. This chain connects TRBV2 to TRBJ1-1; a possible D gene is TRBD1 (6 bases). This sequence originates from an adult man with Graves' ophthalmopathy. CDR3 residues: CASRGEGEADNTEAFF. In DNA, the CDR3 is TGTGCCAGCAGGGGGGAGGGGGAGGCAGATAACACTGAAGCTTTCTTT.